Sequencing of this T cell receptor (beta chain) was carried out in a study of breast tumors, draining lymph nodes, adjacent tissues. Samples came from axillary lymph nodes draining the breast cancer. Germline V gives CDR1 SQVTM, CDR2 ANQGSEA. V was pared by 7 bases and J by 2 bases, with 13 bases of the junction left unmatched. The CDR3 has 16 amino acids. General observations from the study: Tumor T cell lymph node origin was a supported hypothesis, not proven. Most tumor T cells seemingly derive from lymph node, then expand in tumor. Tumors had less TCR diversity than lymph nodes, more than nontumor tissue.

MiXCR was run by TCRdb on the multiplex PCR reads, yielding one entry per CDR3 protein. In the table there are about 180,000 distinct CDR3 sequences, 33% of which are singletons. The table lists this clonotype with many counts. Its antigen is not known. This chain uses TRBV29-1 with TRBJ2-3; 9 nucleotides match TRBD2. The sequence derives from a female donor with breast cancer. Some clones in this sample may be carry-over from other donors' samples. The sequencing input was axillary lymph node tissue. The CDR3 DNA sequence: TGCAGCGCTGTAATGATAGCGGGAGTGAACACAGATACGCAGTATTTT. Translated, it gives CSAVMIAGVNTDTQYF.